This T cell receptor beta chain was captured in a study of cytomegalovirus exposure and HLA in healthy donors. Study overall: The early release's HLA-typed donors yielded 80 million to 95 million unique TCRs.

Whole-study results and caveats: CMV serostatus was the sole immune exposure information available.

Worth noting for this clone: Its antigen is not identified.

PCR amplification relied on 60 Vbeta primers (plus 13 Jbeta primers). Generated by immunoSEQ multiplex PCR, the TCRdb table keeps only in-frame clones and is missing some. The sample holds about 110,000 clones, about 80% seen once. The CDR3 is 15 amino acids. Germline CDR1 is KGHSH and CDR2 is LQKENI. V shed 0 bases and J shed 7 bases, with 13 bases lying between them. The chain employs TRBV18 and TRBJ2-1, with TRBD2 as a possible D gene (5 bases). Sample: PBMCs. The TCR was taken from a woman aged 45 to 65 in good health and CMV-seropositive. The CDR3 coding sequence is TGTGCCAGCTCACCACCTTCCGCGTGGGAGAATGAGCAGTTCTTC. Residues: CASSPPSAWENEQFF. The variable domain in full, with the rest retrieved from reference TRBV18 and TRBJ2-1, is NAGVMQNPRHLVRRRGQEARLRCSPMKGHSHVYWYRQLPEEGLKFMVYLQKENIIDESGMPKERFSAEFPKEGPSILRIQQVVRGDSAAYFCASSPPSAWENEQFFGPGTRLTVL.